This T cell receptor beta chain was sequenced in a study of technical replicates of blood from several donors. The length of the CDR3 is 16 residues. Germline loops: CDR1 SGHRS, CDR2 YFSETQ. The junction had 13 bases not matched to a gene; V was cut back by 4 bases and J by 6 bases. The assay was immunoSEQ multiplex PCR, and TCRdb's table has in-frame clones only and misses some. The sample has approximately 87,000 clones; roughly 96% are singletons. The chain has TRBV5-1 and TRBJ2-7, with 10 bases aligning to TRBD1. This sequence originates from a human donor in good health. The source material was T cells isolated from PBMCs. The CDR3 DNA sequence: TGCGCCAGCAGCGGGGGGGACAGGGGCTTGGTTGTCGAGCAGTACTTC. Encoded protein: CASSGGDRGLVVEQYF.